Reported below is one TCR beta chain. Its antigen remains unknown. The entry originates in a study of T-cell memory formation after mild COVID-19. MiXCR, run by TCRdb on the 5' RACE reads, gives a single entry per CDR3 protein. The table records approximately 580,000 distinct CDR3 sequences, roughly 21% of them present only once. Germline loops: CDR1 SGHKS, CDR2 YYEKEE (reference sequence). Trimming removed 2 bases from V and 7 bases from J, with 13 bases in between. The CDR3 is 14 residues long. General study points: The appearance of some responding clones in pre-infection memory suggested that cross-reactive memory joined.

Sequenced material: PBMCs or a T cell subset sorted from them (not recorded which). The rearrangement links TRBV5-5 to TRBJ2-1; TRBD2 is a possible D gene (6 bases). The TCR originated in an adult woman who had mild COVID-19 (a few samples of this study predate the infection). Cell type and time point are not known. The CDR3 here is CASSFSGTPNEQFF. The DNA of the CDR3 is TGTGCCAGCAGCTTCTCCGGGACTCCAAATGAGCAGTTCTTC.